The entry below describes one T cell receptor beta chain. This sample is drawn from a study of shared clonotypes between healthy human individuals. Profiled with immunoSEQ multiplex PCR; TCRdb holds only in-frame clones, not every one. The sample has over 95,000 clones, around two thirds seen once. CD8 memory comprised CD45RO+ plus CCR7-negative CD45RA+ TemRA cells. V trimming: 7 bases; J trimming: 5 bases; junction bases outside the gene matches: 7. Looked up from germline, CDR1 is ENHRY and CDR2 is SYGVKD. This CDR3 is built from 13 residues. The TCR originated in a woman aged 25 to 39 in good health. V and J are TRBV10-3 and TRBJ1-1; 7 positions match TRBD1. The sample comprised memory CD8+ T cells sorted from blood. Subset meaning: CD45RO+ cells pooled with CCR7-negative TemRA cells. The CDR3 nucleotides are TGTGCCATCACAACGGGACAGCGGACTGAAGCTTTCTTT. Residues: CAITTGQRTEAFF.